One T cell receptor (beta chain) is described in this entry. Its antigen is still unknown. The data were taken from a study of cytomegalovirus exposure and HLA in healthy donors. Study-wide results and caveats: A later analysis showed TCR association rates differing by HLA locus, peaking at DRB1 and lowest at HLA-C. A few chains linked to CMV were shown in vitro to be specific for CMV antigens.

Germline lookup yields CDR1 MNHEY and CDR2 SVGAGI. With V trimmed by 6 bases and J by 7 bases, 8 bases remained unmatched. The CDR3 runs to 14 residues. The PCR used 60 Vbeta and 13 Jbeta primers. TCRdb's table, derived via immunoSEQ multiplex PCR, lists solely in-frame clones and lacks some. The sample holds some 120,000 clones; around 80% are singletons and the top ten take 5% to 6.5%. The TCR comes from a man younger than 40 in good health and CMV-seronegative. Sequenced: PBMCs. The V gene is TRBV6-5, the J gene TRBJ2-5, with TRBD2 identical over 10 bases. CDR3 in DNA: TGTGCCAGCAGCCCCGGGACTAGCGCAGGGACCCAGTACTTC. Translation gives CASSPGTSAGTQYF.